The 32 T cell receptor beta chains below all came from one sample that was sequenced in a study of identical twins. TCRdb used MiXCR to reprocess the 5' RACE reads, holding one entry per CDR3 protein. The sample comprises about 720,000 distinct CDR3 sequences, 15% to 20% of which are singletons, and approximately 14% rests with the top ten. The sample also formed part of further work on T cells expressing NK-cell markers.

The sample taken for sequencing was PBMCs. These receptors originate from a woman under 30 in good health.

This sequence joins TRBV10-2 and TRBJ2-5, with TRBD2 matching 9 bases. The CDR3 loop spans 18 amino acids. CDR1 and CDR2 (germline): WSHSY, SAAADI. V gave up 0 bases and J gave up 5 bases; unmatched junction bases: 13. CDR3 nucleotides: TGCGCCAGCAGTGAGTCGGGTAGCGGGAGCCTGAGGTGGGAGACCCAGTACTTC. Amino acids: CASSESGSGSLRWETQYF.

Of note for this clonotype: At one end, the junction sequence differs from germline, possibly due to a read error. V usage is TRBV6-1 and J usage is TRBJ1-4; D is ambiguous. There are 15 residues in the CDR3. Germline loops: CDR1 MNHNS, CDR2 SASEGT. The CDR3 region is CASSPQEGALEKPFF. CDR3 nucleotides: TGTGCCAGCAGTCCCCAAGAAGGTGCCCTCGAAAAACCGTTTTTT.

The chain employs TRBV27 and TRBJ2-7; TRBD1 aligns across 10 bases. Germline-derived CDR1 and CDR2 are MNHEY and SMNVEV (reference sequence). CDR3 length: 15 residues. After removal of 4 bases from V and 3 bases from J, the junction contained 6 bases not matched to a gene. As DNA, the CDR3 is TGTGCCAGCAGTTCACCGGACAGGGGGGGCTACGAGCAGTACTTC. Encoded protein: CASSSPDRGGYEQYF.

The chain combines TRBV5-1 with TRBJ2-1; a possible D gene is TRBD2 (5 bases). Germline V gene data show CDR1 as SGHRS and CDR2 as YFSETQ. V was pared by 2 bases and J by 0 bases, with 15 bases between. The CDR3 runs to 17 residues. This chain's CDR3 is CASSLKPAAHSYNEQFF. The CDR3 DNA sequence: TGCGCCAGCAGCTTAAAGCCAGCGGCCCACTCCTACAATGAGCAGTTCTTC. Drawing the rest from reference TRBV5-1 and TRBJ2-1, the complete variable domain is KAGVTQTPRYLIKTRGQQVTLSCSPISGHRSVSWYQQTPGQGLQFLFEYFSETQRNKGNFPGRFSGRQFSNSRSEMNVSTLELGDSALYLCASSLKPAAHSYNEQFFGPGTRLTVL.

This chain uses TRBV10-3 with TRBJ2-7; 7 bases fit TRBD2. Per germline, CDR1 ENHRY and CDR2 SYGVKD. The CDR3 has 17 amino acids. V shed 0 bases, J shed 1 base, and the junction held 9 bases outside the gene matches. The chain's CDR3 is CAISESTAGELSYEQYF. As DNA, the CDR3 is TGTGCCATCAGTGAGTCGACCGCGGGGGAATTATCCTACGAGCAGTACTTC.

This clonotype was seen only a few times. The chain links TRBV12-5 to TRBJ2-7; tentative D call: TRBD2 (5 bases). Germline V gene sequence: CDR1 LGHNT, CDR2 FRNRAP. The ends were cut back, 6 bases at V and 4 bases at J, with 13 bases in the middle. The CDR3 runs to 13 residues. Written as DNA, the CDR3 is TGTGCTAGTGGCCCGGACTTTCTGTACGAGCAGTACTTC. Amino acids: CASGPDFLYEQYF.

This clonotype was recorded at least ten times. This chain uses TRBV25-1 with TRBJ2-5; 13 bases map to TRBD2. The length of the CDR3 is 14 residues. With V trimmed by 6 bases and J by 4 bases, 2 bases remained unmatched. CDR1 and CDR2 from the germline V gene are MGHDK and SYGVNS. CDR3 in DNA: TGTGCCAGCAGACTAGCGGGGGGGGTAGAGACCCAGTACTTC. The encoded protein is CASRLAGGVETQYF.

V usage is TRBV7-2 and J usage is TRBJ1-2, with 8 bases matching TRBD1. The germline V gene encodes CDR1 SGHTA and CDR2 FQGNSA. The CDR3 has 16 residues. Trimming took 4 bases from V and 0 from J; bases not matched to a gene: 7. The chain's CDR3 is CASSYPGQAPNYGYTF. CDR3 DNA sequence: TGTGCCAGCAGCTATCCGGGACAGGCTCCTAACTATGGCTACACCTTC.

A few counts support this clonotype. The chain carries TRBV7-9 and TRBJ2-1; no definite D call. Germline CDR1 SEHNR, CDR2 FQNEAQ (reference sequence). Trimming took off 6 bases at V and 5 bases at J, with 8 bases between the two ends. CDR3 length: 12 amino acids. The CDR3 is CASSERDNEQFF. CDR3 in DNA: TGTGCCAGCAGTGAGCGCGACAATGAGCAGTTCTTC.

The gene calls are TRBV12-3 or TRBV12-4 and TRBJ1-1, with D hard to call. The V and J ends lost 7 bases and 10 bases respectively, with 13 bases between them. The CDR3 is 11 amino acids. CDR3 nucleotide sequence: TGTGCCAGCACCGAAGACCCAGGAGCTTTCTTT. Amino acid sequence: CASTEDPGAFF.

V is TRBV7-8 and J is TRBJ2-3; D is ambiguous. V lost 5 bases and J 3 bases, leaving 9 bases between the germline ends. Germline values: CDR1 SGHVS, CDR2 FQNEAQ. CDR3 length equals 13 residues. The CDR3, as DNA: TGTGCCAGCAGCCTTAGGGAAACAGATACGCAGTATTTT. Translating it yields CASSLRETDTQYF.

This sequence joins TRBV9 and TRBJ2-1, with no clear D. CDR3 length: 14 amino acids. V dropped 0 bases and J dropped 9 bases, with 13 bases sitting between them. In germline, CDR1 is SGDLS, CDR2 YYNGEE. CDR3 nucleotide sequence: TGTGCCAGCAGCGTAGACGCGAGGAACCGTGAGCAGTTCTTC. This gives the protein CASSVDARNREQFF.

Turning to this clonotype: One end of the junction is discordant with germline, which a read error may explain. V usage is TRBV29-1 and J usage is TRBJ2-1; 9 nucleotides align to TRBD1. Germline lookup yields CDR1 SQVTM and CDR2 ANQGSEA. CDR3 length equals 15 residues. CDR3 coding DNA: TGCAGCGTCGAAGACCGTGGGACAGGGTTTTTTGAGCAGTTCTTC. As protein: CSVEDRGTGFFEQFF.

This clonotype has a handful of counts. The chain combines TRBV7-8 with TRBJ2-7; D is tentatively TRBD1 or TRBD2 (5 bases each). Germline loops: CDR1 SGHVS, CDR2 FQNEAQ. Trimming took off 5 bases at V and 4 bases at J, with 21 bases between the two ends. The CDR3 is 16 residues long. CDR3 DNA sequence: TGTGCCAGCAGCCCTCGAATACGCCGGGACGTATACGAGCAGTACTTC. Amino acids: CASSPRIRRDVYEQYF.

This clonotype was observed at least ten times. CDR3 bases: TGTGCCAGCAGCCCCACTAGCGATCAAGAGACCCAGTACTTC. Translated: CASSPTSDQETQYF. The chain has TRBV12-3 or TRBV12-4 and TRBJ2-5; 7 bases fit TRBD2. The J segment lost 2 bases and the V segment lost 6 bases, leaving 6 bases of the junction unmatched. This CDR3 has 14 residues.

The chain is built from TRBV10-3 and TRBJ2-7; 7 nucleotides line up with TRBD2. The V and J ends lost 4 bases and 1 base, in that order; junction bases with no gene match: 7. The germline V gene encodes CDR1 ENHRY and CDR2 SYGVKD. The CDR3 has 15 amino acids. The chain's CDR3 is CAISVGGSGSYEQYF. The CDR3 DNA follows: TGTGCCATCAGTGTAGGCGGGAGTGGTTCCTACGAGCAGTACTTC.

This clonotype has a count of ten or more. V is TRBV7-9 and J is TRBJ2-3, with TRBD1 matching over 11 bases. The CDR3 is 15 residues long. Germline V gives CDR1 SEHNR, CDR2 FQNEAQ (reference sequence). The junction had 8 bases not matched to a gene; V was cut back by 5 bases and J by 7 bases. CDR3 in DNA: TGTGCCAGCAGCCCGGGACAGGGGGTCGGAAATACGCAGTATTTT. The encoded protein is CASSPGQGVGNTQYF.

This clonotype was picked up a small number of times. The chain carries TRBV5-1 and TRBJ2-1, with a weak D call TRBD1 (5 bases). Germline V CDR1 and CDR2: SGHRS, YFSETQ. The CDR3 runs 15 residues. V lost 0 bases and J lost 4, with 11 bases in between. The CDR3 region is CASSLARVPYNEQFF. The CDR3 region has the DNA TGCGCCAGCAGCTTGGCCAGGGTTCCTTACAATGAGCAGTTCTTC.

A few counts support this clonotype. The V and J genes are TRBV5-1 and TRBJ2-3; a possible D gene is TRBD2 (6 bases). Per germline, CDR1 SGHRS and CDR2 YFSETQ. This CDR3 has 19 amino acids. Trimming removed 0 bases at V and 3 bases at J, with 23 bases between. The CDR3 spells CASSLATVFRESGTDTQYF. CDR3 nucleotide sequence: TGCGCCAGCAGCTTGGCCACAGTCTTCCGGGAGTCAGGTACAGATACGCAGTATTTT.

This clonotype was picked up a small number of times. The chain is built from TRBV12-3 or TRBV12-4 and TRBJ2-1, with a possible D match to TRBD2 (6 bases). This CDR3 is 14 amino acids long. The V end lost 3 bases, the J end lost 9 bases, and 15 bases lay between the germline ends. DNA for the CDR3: TGTGCCAGCAGTTTCTCTCGGGGGTACGGTGAGCAGTTCTTC. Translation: CASSFSRGYGEQFF.

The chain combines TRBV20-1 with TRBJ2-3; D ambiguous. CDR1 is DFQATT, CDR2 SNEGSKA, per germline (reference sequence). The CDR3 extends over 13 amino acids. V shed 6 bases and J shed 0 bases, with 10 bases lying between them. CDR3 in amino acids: CSARLGSTDTQYF. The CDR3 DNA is TGCAGTGCCCGGCTCGGTAGCACAGATACGCAGTATTTT.

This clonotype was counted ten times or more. The chain's CDR3 is CASSLEAGGPNEQFF. CDR3 nucleotides: TGTGCCAGCAGCTTAGAAGCGGGAGGCCCCAATGAGCAGTTCTTC. This sequence joins TRBV7-2 and TRBJ2-1; 9 positions agree with TRBD2. Germline V CDR1 and CDR2: SGHTA, FQGNSA. The CDR3 loop spans 15 amino acids. The ends lost 1 base at V and 6 bases at J; junction bases unmatched: 4. The whole variable domain, remainder taken from reference TRBV7-2 and TRBJ2-1, is GAGVSQSPSNKVTEKGKDVELRCDPISGHTALYWYRQSLGQGLEFLIYFQGNSAPDKSGLPSDRFSAERTGGSVSTLTIQRTQQEDSAVYLCASSLEAGGPNEQFFGPGTRLTVL.

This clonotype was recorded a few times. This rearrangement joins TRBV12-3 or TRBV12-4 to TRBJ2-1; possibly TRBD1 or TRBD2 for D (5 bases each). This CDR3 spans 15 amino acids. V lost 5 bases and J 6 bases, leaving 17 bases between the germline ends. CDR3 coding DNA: TGTGCCAGCAGTACCGGGACCCTTTCTCCCAATGAGCAGTTCTTC. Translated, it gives CASSTGTLSPNEQFF.

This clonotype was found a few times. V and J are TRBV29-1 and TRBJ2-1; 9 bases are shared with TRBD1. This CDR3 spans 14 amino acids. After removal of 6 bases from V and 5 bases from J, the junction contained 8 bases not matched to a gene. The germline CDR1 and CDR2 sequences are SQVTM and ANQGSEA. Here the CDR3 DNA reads TGCAGCGTCGATACGACAGGGGGTAACAATGAGCAGTTCTTC. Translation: CSVDTTGGNNEQFF.

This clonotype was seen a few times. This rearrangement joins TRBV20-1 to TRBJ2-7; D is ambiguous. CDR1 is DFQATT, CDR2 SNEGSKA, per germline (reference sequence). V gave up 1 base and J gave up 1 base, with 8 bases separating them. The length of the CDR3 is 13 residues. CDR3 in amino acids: CSARAARSYEQYF. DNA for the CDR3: TGCAGTGCTAGAGCGGCCCGTTCCTACGAGCAGTACTTC.

CDR3 DNA sequence: TGTGCCATCAGTGAAGAGCGGGAGGGTAACGAGCAGTACTTC. It encodes CAISEEREGNEQYF. This sequence joins TRBV10-3 and TRBJ2-7; 10 bases are shared with TRBD2. Trimming took 3 bases from V and 5 from J; bases not matched to a gene: 4. Looked up from germline, CDR1 is ENHRY and CDR2 is SYGVKD. The CDR3 loop spans 14 amino acids.

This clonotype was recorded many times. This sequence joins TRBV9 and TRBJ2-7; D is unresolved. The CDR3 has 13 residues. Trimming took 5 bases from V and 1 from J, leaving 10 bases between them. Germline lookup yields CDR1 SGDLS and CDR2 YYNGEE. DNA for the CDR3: TGTGCCAGCAGTGTTGGCACTTCCTACGAGCAGTACTTC. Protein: CASSVGTSYEQYF.

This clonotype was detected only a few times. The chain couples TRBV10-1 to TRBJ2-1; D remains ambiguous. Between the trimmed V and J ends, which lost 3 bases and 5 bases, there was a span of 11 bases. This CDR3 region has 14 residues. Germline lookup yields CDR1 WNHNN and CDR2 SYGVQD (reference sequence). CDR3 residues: CASSDPGGNNEQFF. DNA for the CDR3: TGCGCCAGCAGTGACCCCGGTGGTAACAATGAGCAGTTCTTC.

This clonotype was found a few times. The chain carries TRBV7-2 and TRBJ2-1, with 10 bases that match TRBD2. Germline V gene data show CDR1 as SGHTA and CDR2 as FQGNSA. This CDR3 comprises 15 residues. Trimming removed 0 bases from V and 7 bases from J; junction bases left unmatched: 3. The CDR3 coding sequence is TGTGCCAGCAGCTTAGCTAGCGGGAGGCGAAATGAGCAGTTCTTC. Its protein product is CASSLASGRRNEQFF.

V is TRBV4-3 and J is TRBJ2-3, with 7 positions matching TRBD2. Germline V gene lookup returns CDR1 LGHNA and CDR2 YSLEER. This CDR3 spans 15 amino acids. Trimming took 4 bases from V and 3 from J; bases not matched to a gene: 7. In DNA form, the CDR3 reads TGCGCCAGCAGCCCATCCGGGACTACTACAGATACGCAGTATTTT. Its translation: CASSPSGTTTDTQYF.

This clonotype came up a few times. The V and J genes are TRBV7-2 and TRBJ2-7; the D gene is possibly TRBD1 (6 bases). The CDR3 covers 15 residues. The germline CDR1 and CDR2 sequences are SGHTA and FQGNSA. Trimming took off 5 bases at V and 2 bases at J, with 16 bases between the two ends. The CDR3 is CASSIRTEKTYEQYF. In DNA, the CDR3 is TGTGCCAGCAGCATAAGGACAGAGAAGACCTACGAGCAGTACTTC.

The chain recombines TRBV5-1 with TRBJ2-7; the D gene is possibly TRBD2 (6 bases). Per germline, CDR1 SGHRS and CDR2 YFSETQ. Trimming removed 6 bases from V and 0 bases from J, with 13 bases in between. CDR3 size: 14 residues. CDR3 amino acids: CASTDSGSSYEQYF. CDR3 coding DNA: TGCGCCAGCACGGATAGCGGAAGCTCCTACGAGCAGTACTTC.